A single sample gave rise to the 8 T cell receptor beta chains below, sequenced in a study of blood T cell repertoires in COVID-19. Assay: immunoSEQ multiplex PCR; the TCRdb copy retains only in-frame clones and omits some. The table records roughly 230,000 clones, 80% to 85% of them present only once. The sequenced sample was peripheral blood. The receptors here all came from a man aged 45-60 years with active or convalescent COVID-19.

The CDR3 region has the DNA TGCGCCAGCAGCCAAGAGTTGCGGGGGGCAGATACGCAGTATTTT. This gives the protein CASSQELRGADTQYF. The genes are TRBV4-3 and TRBJ2-3; TRBD2 aligns across 8 bases. The CDR3 is 15 residues long. J gave up 4 bases and V 0 bases, and 3 bases lay outside the gene matches. CDR1 LGHNA and CDR2 YSLEER come from the germline V gene.

This chain links TRBV2 with TRBJ2-1; the D gene is possibly TRBD2 (6 bases). Germline CDR1 and CDR2: SNHLY and FYNNEI. This CDR3 has 11 amino acids. V was pared by 5 bases and J by 14 bases, with 13 bases between. This CDR3 reads CASSRLVTEFF. The CDR3 bases are TGTGCCAGCAGTCGACTAGTTACGGAGTTCTTC. The full variable domain, with the rest looked up from reference TRBV2 and TRBJ2-1, is EPEVTQTPSHQVTQMGQEVILRCVPISNHLYFYWYRQILGQKVEFLVSFYNNEISEKSEIFDDQFSVERPDGSNFTLKIRSTKLEDSAMYFCASSRLVTEFFGPGTRLTVL.

This chain connects TRBV30 to TRBJ1-1; D is uncertain. V was clipped by 8 bases and J by 1 base, with 14 bases between them. From germline, CDR1 is GTSNPN and CDR2 SVGIG (reference sequence). There are 13 residues in the CDR3. Here the CDR3 DNA reads TGTGCCCAAGCCTACAGACAGAACACTGAAGCTTTCTTT. The encoded protein is CAQAYRQNTEAFF.

The chain joins TRBV9 to TRBJ2-1; TRBD1 matches 8 bases. The CDR3 runs 15 residues. CDR1 is SGDLS, CDR2 YYNGEE, per germline. V was pared by 0 bases and J by 5 bases, with 4 bases of the junction left unmatched. CDR3 protein: CASSVDGRGHNEQFF. DNA of the CDR3: TGTGCCAGCAGCGTAGATGGCAGGGGGCACAATGAGCAGTTCTTC.

The chain employs TRBV5-1 and TRBJ1-1, with a tentative D call TRBD1 (5 bases). Trimming took off 5 bases at V and 3 bases at J, with 8 bases between the two ends. The CDR3 consists of 12 residues. CDR1 and CDR2 from the germline V gene are SGHRS and YFSETQ. CDR3 DNA sequence: TGCGCCAGCAGGGGGCTGGACACTGAAGCTTTCTTT. Translating gives CASRGLDTEAFF.

The J gene is TRBJ2-3, the V gene TRBV5-4; D is ambiguous. Germline V CDR1 and CDR2: SGHNT, YYREEE (reference sequence). The CDR3 consists of 17 residues. V lost 0 bases, J lost 1 base, and 15 bases lay in between. In DNA form, the CDR3 reads TGTGCCAGCAGCTTGGCCTCGCCCAATCGAGGCACAGATACGCAGTATTTT. Translated: CASSLASPNRGTDTQYF.

The chain is built from TRBV10-1 and TRBJ2-1, with D possibly being TRBD2 (5 bases). CDR3 length equals 16 residues. V was pared by 7 bases and J by 1 base, with 17 bases between. The germline CDR1 and CDR2 sequences are WNHNN and SYGVQD (reference sequence). The DNA of the CDR3 is TGCGCCAGCAACAATTCCGCGGGCCTGTCCTACAATGAGCAGTTCTTC. Its protein product is CASNNSAGLSYNEQFF.

V is TRBV19 and J is TRBJ1-1; D unresolved. CDR3 length: 15 residues. Trimming pared 7 bases from V and 2 bases from J, leaving 17 bases between. The germline CDR1 and CDR2 sequences are LNHDA and SQIVND (reference sequence). CDR3 loop: CASTKGSTVNTEAFF. The CDR3 DNA sequence: TGTGCCAGTACCAAAGGGAGTACAGTAAACACTGAAGCTTTCTTT.